The 16 T cell receptor beta chains below come from one sample, sequenced in a study of T cell responses to AZD1222 COVID-19 vaccine. Here immunoSEQ multiplex PCR was the method, and the copy in TCRdb shows in-frame clones only, minus some. The sample has roughly 150,000 clones, 85% to 95% seen once. The source material was peripheral blood, sampled on day 0 of AZD1222 vaccination. All receptors come from an adult in good health.

The V call is TRBV7-2, the J call TRBJ1-5, with 8 bases lining up with TRBD1. The CDR3 covers 13 residues. Germline V gives CDR1 SGHTA, CDR2 FQGNSA. After removal of 4 bases from V and 8 bases from J, the junction contained 4 bases not matched to a gene. The chain's CDR3 is CASSSDRAKPQHF. The CDR3 DNA is TGTGCCAGCAGCTCGGACAGGGCGAAGCCCCAGCATTTT. Combining the CDR3 with reference TRBV7-2 and TRBJ1-5 gives the whole variable domain GAGVSQSPSNKVTEKGKDVELRCDPISGHTALYWYRQSLGQGLEFLIYFQGNSAPDKSGLPSDRFSAERTGGSVSTLTIQRTQQEDSAVYLCASSSDRAKPQHFGDGTRLSIL.

V and J are TRBV19 and TRBJ1-1; weak D call: TRBD1 (5 bases). There are 14 residues in the CDR3. CDR1 is LNHDA and CDR2 is SQIVND in the germline V gene (reference sequence). V gave up 1 base and J gave up 5 bases, with 11 bases separating them. The CDR3 DNA follows: TGTGCCAGTAGTATAGCCGAGGGGCATACTGAAGCTTTCTTT. Amino acids: CASSIAEGHTEAFF.

In DNA form, the CDR3 reads TGCGCCAGCAGCCACATCGCGGGAGGAGTCGATGAGCAGTTCTTC. It codes for CASSHIAGGVDEQFF. V usage is TRBV4-3 and J usage is TRBJ2-1, with 8 bases fitting TRBD2. Trimming took 3 bases from V and 8 from J; bases not matched to a gene: 9. Germline-derived CDR1 and CDR2 are LGHNA and YSLEER. CDR3 length equals 15 residues.

This rearrangement joins TRBV4-2 to TRBJ2-1; no reliable D call. This CDR3 comprises 16 residues. Trimming shortened V by 1 base and J by 0 bases, and 10 bases separated the two germline ends. Germline-derived CDR1 and CDR2 are LGHNA and YNFKEQ. CDR3 sequence (DNA): TGTGCCAGCAGCCAAGGTCCCGCAAGCTCCTACAATGAGCAGTTCTTC. The encoded protein is CASSQGPASSYNEQFF.

The chain is built from TRBV28 and TRBJ2-1; the match to TRBD1 covers 7 bases. Germline V CDR1 and CDR2: MDHEN, SYDVKM. Germline trimming cut 8 bases from V and 1 base from J; bases unmatched to any gene: 5. CDR3 length: 14 residues. CDR3 residues: CASLPTGSYNEQFF. In DNA form, the CDR3 reads TGTGCCAGCTTACCGACAGGGTCCTACAATGAGCAGTTCTTC.

V gene TRBV7-2 combines with J gene TRBJ2-1; D may match TRBD1 or TRBD2 (5 bases each). V gave up 0 bases and J gave up 6 bases, with 15 bases separating them. Germline CDR1 SGHTA, CDR2 FQGNSA. CDR3 length equals 16 residues. In DNA, the CDR3 is TGTGCCAGCAGCTTAGCGGGACCGACCCCGGGCAATGAGCAGTTCTTC. Translating it yields CASSLAGPTPGNEQFF.

The rearrangement joins TRBV27 to TRBJ1-6, with 7 bases that match TRBD1. The junction had 3 bases not matched to a gene; V was cut back by 5 bases and J by 2 bases. This CDR3 is 15 amino acids long. From germline, CDR1 is MNHEY and CDR2 SMNVEV (reference sequence). The DNA of the CDR3 is TGTGCCAGCAGTCTCGGGACAGCCTATAATTCACCCCTCCACTTT. As protein: CASSLGTAYNSPLHF.

V is TRBV4-3 and J is TRBJ1-2, with D perhaps matching TRBD1 (5 bases). Trimming removed 0 bases at V and 8 bases at J, with 19 bases between. The CDR3 is made up of 16 amino acids. Germline CDR1 and CDR2: LGHNA and YSLEER. The CDR3 DNA is TGCGCCAGCAGCCAAGAGATCACAGGAGCTCGGGGAGGCTACACCTTC. This gives the protein CASSQEITGARGGYTF.

The rearrangement joins TRBV15 to TRBJ2-7, with D perhaps TRBD1 or TRBD2 (5 bases each). V was clipped by 5 bases and J by 2 bases, with 22 bases between them. Germline CDR1 and CDR2: LNHNV and YYDKDF (reference sequence). The CDR3 length is 17 residues. The CDR3 DNA reads TGTGCCACCAGCCGAAGAGGTCAGGGAGTTTCTCCCTACGAGCAGTACTTC. It translates to CATSRRGQGVSPYEQYF.

This chain uses TRBV5-4 with TRBJ1-2, with 11 bases fitting TRBD1. Germline V gene lookup returns CDR1 SGHNT and CDR2 YYREEE (reference sequence). The CDR3 totals 14 residues. The trim removed 3 bases at V and 4 bases at J, leaving 2 bases unmatched. CDR3 loop: CASSWDRGSYGYTF. CDR3 DNA sequence: TGTGCCAGCAGCTGGGACAGGGGGAGCTATGGCTACACCTTC.

V and J are TRBV2 and TRBJ2-2, with 7 bases fitting TRBD2. Germline-derived CDR1 and CDR2 are SNHLY and FYNNEI. The CDR3 totals 15 residues. The J segment lost 1 base and the V segment lost 6 bases, leaving 5 bases of the junction unmatched. Here the CDR3 DNA reads TGTGCCAGCAGCGGGCGCGGGAGGAACACCGGGGAGCTGTTTTTT. It translates to CASSGRGRNTGELFF.

The gene calls are TRBV2 and TRBJ2-5, with 14 bases that match TRBD2. The CDR3 runs to 19 residues. Germline values: CDR1 SNHLY, CDR2 FYNNEI. V was pared by 6 bases and J by 4 bases, with 16 bases of the junction left unmatched. As DNA, the CDR3 is TGTGCCAGCAGCGAATTTCCCCCGGGACTAGCGGGGGAAGGAGAGACCCAGTACTTC. This translates into CASSEFPPGLAGEGETQYF.

The chain joins TRBV6-6 to TRBJ2-1, with 8 bases that match TRBD2. The CDR3 is 15 residues long. CDR1 and CDR2 (germline): MNHNY, SVGAGI (reference sequence). V trimming: 5 bases; J trimming: 6 bases; junction bases outside the gene matches: 9. CDR3 nucleotides: TGTGCCAGCAGTCTCATCGGGGGGGCCGGCAATGAGCAGTTCTTC. Encoded protein: CASSLIGGAGNEQFF.

The chain couples TRBV19 to TRBJ1-2; D gene uncertain. CDR3 length: 17 amino acids. V gave up 0 bases and J gave up 4 bases, with 18 bases separating them. The germline V gene encodes CDR1 LNHDA and CDR2 SQIVND (reference sequence). As DNA, the CDR3 is TGTGCCAGTAGTATAGACGGGGAATCCCAATCTTTCTATGGCTACACCTTC. Its protein product is CASSIDGESQSFYGYTF.

This sequence joins TRBV24-1 and TRBJ1-2, with unresolved D. The V gene lost 4 bases and the J gene lost 8 bases, with 10 bases spanning the gap. The germline gives CDR1 KGHDR, CDR2 SFDVKD. The CDR3 contains 12 residues. CDR3 in DNA: TGTGCCACCAGTGAACCGATGGGGGGCTACACCTTC. Translation gives CATSEPMGGYTF.

The J gene is TRBJ2-7, the V gene TRBV5-8; 9 bases align to TRBD1. Trimming took 2 bases from V and 7 from J; bases not matched to a gene: 7. The CDR3 spans 14 residues. The germline CDR1 and CDR2 sequences are SGHTS and YDEGEE. Here the CDR3 DNA reads TGTGCCAGCAGCTTACAGGGGGCATCTCAAGAGCAGTACTTC. This codes for CASSLQGASQEQYF.